By sample fraction, the clone carrying this T cell receptor (beta chain) is medium-sized. Its antigen is unknown. Trimming removed 3 bases from V and 14 bases from J, with 8 bases in between. The CDR3 is made up of 9 amino acids. CDR1 and CDR2 from the germline V gene are DFQATT and SNEGSKA (reference sequence). The method was immunoSEQ multiplex PCR; TCRdb's version includes in-frame clones alone and lacks a portion of them. The sample holds just over 14,000 clones, about four fifths seen once. This sample stems from a study of OX40 agonist ivuxolimab in advanced cancers. Across the study: Each patient was given ivuxolimab into a vein every 2 weeks, at 0.01 to 10 mg/kg. The study, taken as a whole, reports: The antigen specificity of the peripheral T cells (those that were expanded) was not determined.

The clonotype originates from an adult with an advanced solid tumor such as melanoma, head and neck, liver or kidney cancer. The material sequenced was CD4+ or CD8+ T cells sorted from blood, taken in a trial of the OX40 agonist ivuxolimab. V and J are TRBV20-1 and TRBJ2-1; D is possibly TRBD2 (5 bases). The CDR3 DNA reads TGCAGTGCTAGTTGGCGGGAGTTCTTC. It is translated as CSASWREFF.